Listed below are T cell receptor beta chains from one sample, sequenced in a study of T cells in Graves' hyperthyroidism and ophthalmopathy. TCRdb reprocessed the multiplex PCR reads via MiXCR and lists one record per CDR3 protein. The sample has around 760,000 distinct CDR3 sequences; over 35% are singletons. The specimen sequenced was blood. The source is a middle-aged woman with Graves' hyperthyroidism. Each CDR3 is given with its conserved first and last residue. A D gene is named only where the DNA matches it firmly. Only some rows state a clone size, as once, few, many or a class for expanded clones.

j_call: TRBJ1-2
clone_size: few
v_call: TRBV6-5
d_call: TRBD1
cdr3_nt: TGTGCCAGCAGCGATGGGGACAGGGAGGCCAATGGCTACACCTTC
cdr3_aa: CASSDGDREANGYTF

j_call: TRBJ1-4
clone_size: once
v_call: TRBV10-3
d_call: TRBD1
cdr3_nt: TGTGCCATCAGTGAGCCGGACAGGTTAATAAGGGAAAAACTGTTTTTT
cdr3_aa: CAISEPDRLIREKLFF

j_call: TRBJ1-2
clone_size: few
v_call: TRBV7-9
d_call: .
cdr3_nt: TGTGCCAGCAGCCCAGAGATTACAAAGGCTGGCTACACCTTC
cdr3_aa: CASSPEITKAGYTF

j_call: TRBJ1-5
clone_size: few
v_call: TRBV10-2
d_call: .
cdr3_nt: TGTGCCAGCAGGCCCGGGACCACGATGGGCAATCAGCCCCAGCATTTT
cdr3_aa: CASRPGTTMGNQPQHF

j_call: TRBJ2-3
clone_size: few
v_call: TRBV5-1
d_call: .
cdr3_nt: TGCGCCAGCCGAGAGGGAGCCACAGATACGCAGTATTTT
cdr3_aa: CASREGATDTQYF

j_call: TRBJ2-3
clone_size: few
v_call: TRBV12-3/TRBV12-4
d_call: .
cdr3_nt: TGTGCCAGCAGTTTGGGCAGGCGAAATACGCAGTATTTT
cdr3_aa: CASSLGRRNTQYF

j_call: TRBJ1-2
clone_size: .
v_call: TRBV12-3/TRBV12-4
d_call: .
cdr3_nt: TGTGCCAGCAGTTTTAAAGGACTTGGAGGCTACACCTTC
cdr3_aa: CASSFKGLGGYTF

j_call: TRBJ1-2
clone_size: few
v_call: TRBV6-5
d_call: .
cdr3_nt: TGTGCCAGCAGCCACGATCCTCAAGAAGGCTACACCTTC
cdr3_aa: CASSHDPQEGYTF

j_call: TRBJ1-4
clone_size: .
v_call: TRBV12-3/TRBV12-4
d_call: .
cdr3_nt: TGTGCCAGCAGTTTTGGGGGGACATCTAATGAAAAACTGTTTTTT
cdr3_aa: CASSFGGTSNEKLFF

j_call: TRBJ2-1
clone_size: .
v_call: TRBV29-1
d_call: .
cdr3_nt: TGCAGCGTGGGCAGAGACTACACCTACAATGAGCAGTTCTTC
cdr3_aa: CSVGRDYTYNEQFF

j_call: TRBJ1-6
clone_size: .
v_call: TRBV11-2
d_call: TRBD1
cdr3_nt: TGTGCCAGCAGCCGGGTCCCCCCCAGGGACAGTAATTCACCCCTCCACTTT
cdr3_aa: CASSRVPPRDSNSPLHF

j_call: TRBJ1-1
clone_size: many
v_call: TRBV5-8
d_call: .
cdr3_nt: TGTGCCAGCAGCCCCTCCGGTGACACTGAAGCTTTCTTT
cdr3_aa: CASSPSGDTEAFF

j_call: TRBJ2-1
clone_size: .
v_call: TRBV19
d_call: .
cdr3_nt: TGTGCCAGTAGTACATCGCAGGGGCCTGAGCAGTTCTTC
cdr3_aa: CASSTSQGPEQFF

j_call: TRBJ2-2
clone_size: many
v_call: TRBV7-9
d_call: .
cdr3_nt: TGTGCCAGCAGCTACCAGGGCTTCGGCACCGGGGAGCTGTTTTTT
cdr3_aa: CASSYQGFGTGELFF

j_call: TRBJ2-7
clone_size: few
v_call: TRBV5-1
d_call: .
cdr3_nt: TGCGCCAGCACGGACAGCCTAACCTACGAGCAGTACTTC
cdr3_aa: CASTDSLTYEQYF

j_call: TRBJ2-7
clone_size: .
v_call: TRBV20-1
d_call: .
cdr3_nt: TGCAGTGCTAGAGATCCTAGCCGGGACGGTGGCTACGAGCAGTACTTC
cdr3_aa: CSARDPSRDGGYEQYF

j_call: TRBJ1-5
clone_size: .
v_call: TRBV9
d_call: .
cdr3_nt: TGTGCCAGCAGCGAAGGGAACAATCAGCCCCAGCATTTT
cdr3_aa: CASSEGNNQPQHF

j_call: TRBJ2-2
clone_size: .
v_call: TRBV19
d_call: .
cdr3_nt: TGTGCCAGTAGCTCGGGGTGGAACACCGGGGAGCTGTTTTTT
cdr3_aa: CASSSGWNTGELFF

j_call: TRBJ1-6
clone_size: once
v_call: TRBV12-3/TRBV12-4
d_call: .
cdr3_nt: TGTGCCAGCAGTTTTTACGGTCGGGCGAGTAATTCACCCCTCCACTTT
cdr3_aa: CASSFYGRASNSPLHF

j_call: TRBJ2-5
clone_size: many
v_call: TRBV12-3/TRBV12-4
d_call: .
cdr3_nt: TGTGCCAGCAGCCCCTGGACAGTACAAGAGACCCAGTACTTC
cdr3_aa: CASSPWTVQETQYF

j_call: TRBJ1-3
clone_size: .
v_call: TRBV14
d_call: .
cdr3_nt: TGTGCCAGCAGCCAAGTTTCCCCTGGAAACACCATATATTTT
cdr3_aa: CASSQVSPGNTIYF

j_call: TRBJ2-5
clone_size: .
v_call: TRBV9
d_call: TRBD1
cdr3_nt: TGTGCCAGCAGCTTGCTCGGGACAGGGGAAGAGACCCAGTACTTC
cdr3_aa: CASSLLGTGEETQYF

j_call: TRBJ2-2
clone_size: .
v_call: TRBV7-2
d_call: .
cdr3_nt: TGTGCCAGCCTCCCTTTAGGTGACCCAGGATTCAGGACCGGGGAGCTGTTTTTT
cdr3_aa: CASLPLGDPGFRTGELFF

j_call: TRBJ1-6
clone_size: .
v_call: TRBV2
d_call: TRBD1
cdr3_nt: TGTGCCAGCAGTGACGCCTTGGGACAGGGAACCCACTTT
cdr3_aa: CASSDALGQGTHF

j_call: TRBJ1-5
clone_size: .
v_call: TRBV12-3/TRBV12-4
d_call: TRBD1
cdr3_nt: TGTGCCAGCAGGAGCGACAGGGTCCCCCAGCATTTT
cdr3_aa: CASRSDRVPQHF

j_call: TRBJ1-1
clone_size: few
v_call: TRBV5-5
d_call: .
cdr3_nt: TGTGCCAGCAGCTTCTTCGTCGGCCAAATGAACACTGAAGCTTTCTTT
cdr3_aa: CASSFFVGQMNTEAFF

j_call: TRBJ2-3
clone_size: .
v_call: TRBV6-1
d_call: .
cdr3_nt: TGTGCCAGCAGTCCAAGGACAGATTTGCAGTATTTT
cdr3_aa: CASSPRTDLQYF

j_call: TRBJ2-3
clone_size: once
v_call: TRBV5-4
d_call: .
cdr3_nt: TGTGCCAGCAGCTTCAAATCCACCGCAGATACGCAGTATTTT
cdr3_aa: CASSFKSTADTQYF

j_call: TRBJ1-1
clone_size: many
v_call: TRBV6-5
d_call: .
cdr3_nt: TGTGCCAGCAGTTACCTACTCCGGGACACGGAAGCTTTCTTT
cdr3_aa: CASSYLLRDTEAFF